This T cell receptor (beta chain) came from a study of blood T cell repertoires in COVID-19. This CDR3 has 14 residues. V trimming: 3 bases; J trimming: 5 bases; junction bases outside the gene matches: 6. Germline lookup yields CDR1 DFQATT and CDR2 SNEGSKA (reference sequence). This clone was seen a single time. Different DNA sequences within this sample yield the same CDR3. The assay was immunoSEQ multiplex PCR, and TCRdb's table has in-frame clones only and misses some. The data contain about 200,000 clones, around 87% of them singletons. This sequence was found in a young woman who had recovered from COVID-19. The V and J genes are TRBV20-1 and TRBJ1-1; TRBD1 agrees at 10 bases. Material for sequencing was PBMCs or T cells enriched from blood (not recorded which). The CDR3 sequence is CSASGDRGGTEAFF. CDR3 coding DNA: TGCAGTGCTAGTGGGGACAGGGGTGGAACTGAAGCTTTCTTT.